Described below is a single TCR beta chain sequence and its context. No antigen is known for it. This CDR3 is 14 amino acids long. V was clipped by 0 bases and J by 2 bases, with 8 bases between them. Germline V CDR1 and CDR2: SGHRS, YFSETQ. This sample was taken from a study of human T cells and chemical hapten exposure. General study results and limits: Donor immune responses may differ from healthy people's, since all donors had alopecia. There were significantly more large CDR3 similarity clusters among expanded TCRs than among controls.

TCRdb fed the RACE reads into MiXCR, producing one record per CDR3 protein. The sample has 100,000 or so distinct CDR3 sequences, approximately 9.9% seen once. Time point given: patch test 1, 2 weeks after DPC sensitization. Treatment defined: therapeutic diphenylcyclopropenone sensitization with weekly scalp DPC. Blood draws came first, before each patch test. Patients had alopecia, were aged 18 to 70, and were not pregnant. This TCR derives from a woman in her forties with alopecia areata. Some clones in this sample may be carry-over from other donors' samples. The source was whole blood, collected in connection with sensitization to the hapten diphenylcyclopropenone (DPC). The genes are TRBV5-1 and TRBJ1-1; TRBD1 might be the D (6 bases). CDR3 region: CASSLEGGNTEAFF. The DNA for the CDR3 is TGCGCCAGCAGCTTGGAAGGGGGAAACACTGAAGCTTTCTTT.